This record concerns one T cell receptor (beta chain) sequence. Its target is not known. The entry originates in a study of CD8+ T cells in alopecia areata. Study details: Tofacitinib treatment spanned 6 to 18 months, with 6 months off drug afterward. Findings of the study overall: In scalp, tofacitinib significantly decreased clonality and expanded CD8+ clones among the top 100. Lesional scalp, notably in alopecia totalis/universalis, had clonality above that of normal scalp.

The CDR3 runs 16 residues. Trimming left V 2 bases short and J 0 bases short, with 13 bases between. Germline CDR1 is MNHEY and CDR2 is SVGAGI. It was cDNA, reverse transcribed from extracted RNA, that served as the sequencing template. The method was immunoSEQ multiplex PCR; TCRdb's version includes in-frame clones alone and lacks a portion of them. The sample has over 150,000 clones, 50% to 65% seen once. Treatment given: oral pan-JAK inhibitor, 5-10 mg twice daily. The sorting of PBMCs gave CD4+ and CD8+ T cells. The chain combines TRBV6-5 with TRBJ1-1; D not resolved. This TCR was sampled from a human donor with alopecia areata. The sequencing here drew on CD4+ T cells sorted from blood, taken at week 24, from a patient treated with tofacitinib. CDR3 nucleotide sequence: TGTGCCAGCAGTTACATCCAGAGACACATGAACACTGAAGCTTTCTTT. This encodes CASSYIQRHMNTEAFF.